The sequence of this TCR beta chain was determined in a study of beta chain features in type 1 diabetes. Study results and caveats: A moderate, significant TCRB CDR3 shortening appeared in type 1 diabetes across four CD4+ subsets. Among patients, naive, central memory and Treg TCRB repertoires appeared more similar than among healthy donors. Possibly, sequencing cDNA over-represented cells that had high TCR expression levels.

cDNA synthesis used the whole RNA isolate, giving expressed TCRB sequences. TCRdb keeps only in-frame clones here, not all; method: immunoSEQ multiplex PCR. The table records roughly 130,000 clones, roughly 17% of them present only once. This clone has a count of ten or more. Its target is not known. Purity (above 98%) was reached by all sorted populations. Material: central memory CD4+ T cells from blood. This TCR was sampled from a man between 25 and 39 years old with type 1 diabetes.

This chain's CDR3 is CASRDGQGASYNEQFF. The CDR3 bases are TGTGCCAGCAGGGATGGACAGGGGGCCTCCTACAATGAGCAGTTCTTC. The chain employs TRBV6-6 and TRBJ2-1; 11 bases match TRBD1. Unmatched junction bases numbered 4, after V lost 6 bases and J lost 0 bases. Germline V gene sequence: CDR1 MNHNY, CDR2 SVGAGI (reference sequence). The CDR3 has 16 residues.